The 21 T cell receptor beta chains below all came from one sample that was sequenced in a study of control samples from healthy donors and cancer patients. Profiled with immunoSEQ multiplex PCR; TCRdb holds only in-frame clones, not every one. The top ten clones hold around 3% of a sample with 120,000 or so clones, around 87% of them seen once. Sequencing input: blood. The receptors come from a man in his sixties in good health.

This clone was counted a few times. V gene TRBV4-3 combines with J gene TRBJ1-1, with D tentatively TRBD1 (5 bases). This CDR3 is 14 amino acids long. The V gene lost 0 bases and the J gene lost 8 bases, with 13 bases spanning the gap. Germline V lookup: CDR1 LGHNA, CDR2 YSLEER. This CDR3 is CASSQETGLSEAFF. CDR3 nucleotides: TGCGCCAGCAGCCAAGAGACGGGACTTAGCGAAGCTTTCTTT.

The chain joins TRBV19 to TRBJ2-7; 7 nucleotides line up with TRBD1. V trimming: 10 bases; J trimming: 2 bases; junction bases outside the gene matches: 5. In germline, CDR1 is LNHDA, CDR2 SQIVND (reference sequence). There are 12 residues in the CDR3. The CDR3 DNA is TGTGCCACCGACAGGGCAACCTACGAGCAGTACTTC. It encodes CATDRATYEQYF.

The gene calls are TRBV28 and TRBJ1-3; D remains unclear. V was cut by 6 bases and J by 7 bases, with 13 bases left in between. The length of the CDR3 is 13 residues. Germline CDR1 is MDHEN and CDR2 is SYDVKM. CDR3 in amino acids: CASSLDELNTIYF. As DNA, the CDR3 is TGTGCCAGCAGCCTGGACGAGCTGAACACCATATATTTT.

This clone was counted between two and nine times. This chain joins TRBV6-6 and TRBJ1-5; TRBD1 might be the D (5 bases). This CDR3 has 14 amino acids. Trimming took off 7 bases at V and 6 bases at J, with 16 bases between the two ends. CDR1 and CDR2 from the germline V gene are MNHNY and SVGAGI (reference sequence). In DNA form, the CDR3 reads TGTGCCAGCACCCCCTTGGGGGGAAGTCAGCCCCAGCATTTT. Its translation: CASTPLGGSQPQHF.

A few counts support this clone. The chain links TRBV5-8 to TRBJ1-2; D call uncertain. V was trimmed by 0 bases and J by 11 bases, leaving 11 bases between them. The V gene's germline CDR1 is SGHTS and CDR2 YDEGEE. This CDR3 region has 12 residues. In DNA form, the CDR3 reads TGTGCCAGCAGCTTGGTAGCGACGGGATACACCTTC. It specifies CASSLVATGYTF.

This sequence joins TRBV28 and TRBJ1-2; 9 bases are a match to TRBD1. CDR1 MDHEN and CDR2 SYDVKM come from the germline V gene. Losses at the gene ends were 4 bases for V and 2 bases for J; bases not matched to a gene: 2. CDR3 size: 14 residues. The DNA for the CDR3 is TGTGCCAGCAGTTCCGACAGGGGGAACTATGGCTACACCTTC. Amino acids: CASSSDRGNYGYTF.

This clone occurred once. The rearrangement joins TRBV11-3 to TRBJ2-6; TRBD2 might be the D (5 bases). Trimming cost V 5 bases and J 0 bases, with 23 bases left between them. Per germline, CDR1 SGHNT and CDR2 YENEEA. The CDR3 is 20 amino acids. This chain's CDR3 is CASSLIPGRQESSGANVLTF. The CDR3 coding sequence is TGTGCCAGCAGCCTTATCCCGGGAAGGCAGGAGAGCTCTGGGGCCAACGTCCTGACTTTC.

The chain joins TRBV29-1 to TRBJ1-5, with no clear D. The CDR3 loop spans 13 amino acids. CDR1 and CDR2 (germline): SQVTM, ANQGSEA. The V end was cut by 4 bases, the J end by 2 bases, with 9 bases between. CDR3 nucleotide sequence: TGCAGCGTTGGGTCCCAGGGCAATCAGCCCCAGCATTTT. This encodes CSVGSQGNQPQHF.

The chain links TRBV6-5 to TRBJ2-3; 11 nucleotides align to TRBD1. V lost 10 bases, J lost 2 bases, and 5 bases stayed unmatched. Per germline, CDR1 MNHEY and CDR2 SVGAGI. The length of the CDR3 is 14 residues. The CDR3 DNA reads TGTGCCACGGGACAGGGGGGCCCCACAGATACGCAGTATTTT. Translating it yields CATGQGGPTDTQYF.

This clone appeared once. The chain combines TRBV19 with TRBJ1-1; D is uncertain. The CDR3 consists of 14 residues. Per germline, CDR1 LNHDA and CDR2 SQIVND (reference sequence). V lost 6 bases to trimming and J lost 2 bases, with 13 bases between them. CDR3 sequence reads: CASRDFWGNTEAFF. CDR3 nucleotide sequence: TGTGCCAGTAGGGACTTCTGGGGTAACACTGAAGCTTTCTTT.

This chain uses TRBV4-2 with TRBJ2-1; a possible D gene is TRBD2 (6 bases). CDR1 LGHNA and CDR2 YNFKEQ come from the germline V gene. CDR3 length: 14 residues. Trimming removed 0 bases at V and 6 bases at J, with 9 bases between. The CDR3 sequence: CASSQDPSVNEQFF. In DNA form, the CDR3 reads TGTGCCAGCAGCCAAGACCCTAGCGTCAATGAGCAGTTCTTC.

The V and J genes are TRBV10-1 and TRBJ1-6; 9 bases align to TRBD1. The germline gives CDR1 WNHNN, CDR2 SYGVQD (reference sequence). The CDR3 is 14 amino acids. Unmatched junction bases numbered 3, after V lost 4 bases and J lost 8 bases. CDR3 sequence: CASSAGQGHSPLHF. The CDR3, as DNA: TGCGCCAGCAGTGCCGGACAGGGGCATTCACCCCTCCACTTT.

The V gene is TRBV28, the J gene TRBJ1-4; 7 bases line up with TRBD1. The CDR3 contains 16 residues. V lost 8 bases, J lost 4 bases, and 13 bases stayed unmatched. The germline V gene encodes CDR1 MDHEN and CDR2 SYDVKM. CDR3 nucleotide sequence: TGTGCCAGCTTGGGGCCCGTGGGACAGTTTAATGAAAAACTGTTTTTT. Its translation: CASLGPVGQFNEKLFF. Supplemented by reference TRBV28 and TRBJ1-4, the full variable domain reads DVKVTQSSRYLVKRTGEKVFLECVQDMDHENMFWYRQDPGLGLRLIYFSYDVKMKEKGDIPEGYSVSREKKERFSLILESASTNQTSMYLCASLGPVGQFNEKLFFGSGTQLSVL.

The chain joins TRBV6-2 or TRBV6-3 to TRBJ1-3; D gene unclear. Germline V gene sequence: CDR1 MNHEY, CDR2 SVGEGT. Trimming shortened V by 6 bases and J by 4 bases, and 13 bases separated the two germline ends. The CDR3 spans 14 residues. This chain's CDR3 is CASSQPGLGNTIYF. The DNA of the CDR3 is TGTGCCAGCAGCCAGCCAGGCCTCGGAAACACCATATATTTT.

This chain joins TRBV19 and TRBJ2-7; D may be TRBD1 or TRBD2 (7 bases each). The V gene lost 10 bases and the J gene lost 4 bases, with 17 bases spanning the gap. The CDR3 runs to 13 residues. The germline V gene has CDR1 LNHDA and CDR2 SQIVND (reference sequence). The CDR3 DNA reads TGTGCCACCGGGGGAGGGGGCATTTACGAGCAGTACTTC. Its protein product is CATGGGGIYEQYF.

This sequence joins TRBV11-2 and TRBJ2-1, with 8 nucleotides matching TRBD1. The V gene's germline CDR1 is SGHAT and CDR2 FQNNGV. Unmatched junction bases numbered 9, after V lost 4 bases and J lost 7 bases. The CDR3 spans 15 residues. CDR3: CASSSQLRTGNEQFF. In nucleotides, the CDR3 is TGTGCCAGCAGCTCCCAACTCCGGACAGGGAATGAGCAGTTCTTC.

The chain links TRBV3-1 (or the pseudogene TRBV3-2) to TRBJ1-2, with 9 nucleotides matching TRBD1. Germline-derived CDR1 and CDR2 are LGHDT and YNNKEL (reference sequence). With 0 bases clipped from V and 7 bases from J, the junction kept 6 bases outside the gene matches. The CDR3 covers 15 residues. The CDR3 loop reads CASSQEDRGAGGYTF. DNA for the CDR3: TGTGCCAGCAGCCAAGAAGACAGGGGGGCGGGTGGCTACACCTTC.

This chain uses TRBV29-1 with TRBJ1-2, with a tentative D call TRBD1 (6 bases). There are 14 residues in the CDR3. V lost 0 bases and J lost 7, with 15 bases in between. The germline CDR1 and CDR2 sequences are SQVTM and ANQGSEA. Here the CDR3 reads CSVEESQGIRGYTF. CDR3 nucleotide sequence: TGCAGCGTTGAAGAGAGTCAGGGGATTCGTGGCTACACCTTC. Together with reference TRBV29-1 and TRBJ1-2, the CDR3 gives the full variable domain: SAVISQKPSRDICQRGTSLTIQCQVDSQVTMMFWYRQQPGQSLTLIATANQGSEATYESGFVIDKFPISRPNLTFSTLTVSNMSPEDSSIYLCSVEESQGIRGYTFGSGTRLTVV.

A single count supports this clone. The rearrangement uses TRBV28 and TRBJ2-2; D gene ambiguous. Trimming cost V 1 base and J 6 bases, with 12 bases left between them. Germline lookup yields CDR1 MDHEN and CDR2 SYDVKM. This CDR3 is built from 15 residues. In DNA, the CDR3 is TGTGCCAGCAGTTTATCCGGGCGCCGCCCCGGGGAGCTGTTTTTT. Residues: CASSLSGRRPGELFF.

The V call is TRBV4-1, the J call TRBJ1-5, with TRBD1 identical over 7 bases. V was clipped by 2 bases and J by 0 bases; unmatched bases: 1. The CDR3 is 15 residues long. Per germline, CDR1 MGHRA and CDR2 YSYEKL. In DNA form, the CDR3 reads TGCGCCAGCAGCCAAAGGGGGCTTAGCAATCAGCCCCAGCATTTT. It codes for CASSQRGLSNQPQHF.

This chain connects TRBV15 to TRBJ2-5; tentatively, D is TRBD2 (5 bases). Germline loops: CDR1 LNHNV, CDR2 YYDKDF (reference sequence). Trimming removed 1 base from V and 3 bases from J, with 9 bases in between. This CDR3 spans 14 amino acids. The DNA for the CDR3 is TGTGCCACCAGCAGAGGGGCTAGCAAAGAGACCCAGTACTTC. Encoded protein: CATSRGASKETQYF. Full variable domain (remainder filled in from reference TRBV15 and TRBJ2-5): DAMVIQNPRYQVTQFGKPVTLSCSQTLNHNVMYWYQQKSSQAPKLLFHYYDKDFNNEADTPDNFQSRRPNTSFCFLDIRSPGLGDTAMYLCATSRGASKETQYFGPGTRLLVL.